This TCR beta chain was documented in a study of blood T cell repertoires in COVID-19. In the original analysis: Using reference gene primer amplification, nucleated cell counts were estimated. Some clones are missing from TCRdb's copy, which holds only in-frame ones; the method was immunoSEQ multiplex PCR. V, J and clone size derive from that table, while D and trimming were established from the DNA sequence. The sample comprises about 210,000 clones, approximately 78% of which are singletons, and 7.5% to 10% rests with the top ten. V dropped 3 bases and J dropped 8 bases, with 10 bases sitting between them. Germline V CDR1 and CDR2: KGHSH, LQKENI. This CDR3 spans 13 amino acids.

The sample comprised PBMCs or T cells enriched from blood (not recorded which). The source is a man aged 40-49 years who had recovered from COVID-19. This chain uses TRBV18 with TRBJ1-4; D unresolved. CDR3 region: CASSPYIAEKLFF. The CDR3 coding sequence is TGTGCCAGCTCACCTTATATTGCGGAAAAACTGTTTTTT. Full variable domain (rest looked up from reference TRBV18 and TRBJ1-4): NAGVMQNPRHLVRRRGQEARLRCSPMKGHSHVYWYRQLPEEGLKFMVYLQKENIIDESGMPKERFSAEFPKEGPSILRIQQVVRGDSAAYFCASSPYIAEKLFFGSGTQLSVL.